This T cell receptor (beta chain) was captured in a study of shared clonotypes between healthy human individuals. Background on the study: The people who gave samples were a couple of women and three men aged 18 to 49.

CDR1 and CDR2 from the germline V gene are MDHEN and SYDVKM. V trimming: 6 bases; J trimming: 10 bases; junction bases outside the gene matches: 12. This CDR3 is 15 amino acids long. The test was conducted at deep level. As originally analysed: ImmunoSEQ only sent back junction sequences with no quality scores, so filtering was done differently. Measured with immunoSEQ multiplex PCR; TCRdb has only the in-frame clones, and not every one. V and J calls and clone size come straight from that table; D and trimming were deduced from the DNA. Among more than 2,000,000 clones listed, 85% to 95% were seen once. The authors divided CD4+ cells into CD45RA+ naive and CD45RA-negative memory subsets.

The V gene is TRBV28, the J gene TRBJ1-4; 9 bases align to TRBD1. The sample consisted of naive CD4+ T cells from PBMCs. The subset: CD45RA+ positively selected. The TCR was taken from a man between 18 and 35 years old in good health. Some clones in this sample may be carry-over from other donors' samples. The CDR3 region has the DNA TGTGCCAGCAGCTATACAGGGGGCGCTTCCGGAAAACTGTTTTTT. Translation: CASSYTGGASGKLFF.